These 3 T cell receptor beta chains share one sample of origin, sequenced in a study of long-term antiretroviral therapy in people with HIV. Researchers ran immunoSEQ v3.0 at survey level. The assay was immunoSEQ multiplex PCR, and TCRdb's table has in-frame clones only and misses some. The sample lists around 23,000 clones, 80% to 90% occurring once. The sample consisted of unsorted PBMCs, taken 1.8 years before starting antiretroviral therapy. The receptor set was obtained from a man in his fifties with HIV.

The chain has TRBV7-3 and TRBJ2-2; either TRBD1 or TRBD2 may fit D (5 bases each). Trimming pared 5 bases from V and 5 bases from J, leaving 18 bases between. The CDR3 is 16 amino acids. Germline CDR1 SGHTA, CDR2 FQGTGA. For the CDR3, the DNA is TGTGCCAGCAGCCCACGGGGCAGCAGAGGTACCGGGGAGCTGTTTTTT. Amino acids: CASSPRGSRGTGELFF.

The CDR3 nucleotides are TGTGCCAGCAGCCCCGGGACTCCACTGGTGGATACGCAGTATTTT. Translating it yields CASSPGTPLVDTQYF. The rearrangement uses TRBV7-2 and TRBJ2-3; D may be TRBD2 (6 bases). Per germline, CDR1 SGHTA and CDR2 FQGNSA. CDR3 size: 15 residues. V lost 5 bases and J lost 6, with 18 bases in between. Full variable domain (rest looked up from reference TRBV7-2 and TRBJ2-3): GAGVSQSPSNKVTEKGKDVELRCDPISGHTALYWYRQSLGQGLEFLIYFQGNSAPDKSGLPSDRFSAERTGGSVSTLTIQRTQQEDSAVYLCASSPGTPLVDTQYFGPGTRLTVL.

V usage is TRBV7-2 and J usage is TRBJ1-2, with a tentative D call TRBD1 (5 bases). The germline V and J ends were trimmed by 2 bases and 5 bases, with 12 bases remaining between them. The CDR3 covers 14 residues. Germline CDR1 reads SGHTA; CDR2 reads FQGNSA. The CDR3 nucleotides read TGTGCCAGCAGCTTATCCCGGGGGGAATATGGCTACACCTTC. Translated: CASSLSRGEYGYTF.